This T cell receptor (beta chain) was profiled in a study of T cell changes during pregnancy in multiple sclerosis. Germline V CDR1 and CDR2: SGHTA, FQGTGA. The CDR3 consists of 17 residues. Trimming took 4 bases from V and 6 from J; bases not matched to a gene: 15. Repertoires were generated with immunoSEQ multiplex PCR, while TCRdb's copy carries only in-frame clones and drops some. The sample includes 47,000 or so clones, roughly 89% of them seen just once. The sample was peripheral blood, taken after pregnancy. This receptor was obtained from a female donor in good health, enrolled as a control in a pregnancy study. The V and J genes are TRBV7-3 and TRBJ2-3, with 8 positions matching TRBD2. The CDR3 loop reads CASSSDFHKGGGDTQYF. CDR3 nucleotides: TGTGCCAGCAGCTCCGATTTCCATAAGGGCGGGGGGGATACGCAGTATTTT.